This entry lists 31 T cell receptor beta chains sequenced from one sample in a study of T cell repertoires in cytomegalovirus infection. Their specific antigens are unknown. A single record per CDR3 protein comes from TCRdb applying MiXCR to the reads. This sample has about 770,000 distinct CDR3 sequences, with almost 30% found just once. This specimen consisted of cultured CD8+ T cells from PBMCs, obtained from culture after CMV antigen stimulation. The receptors shown here come from a human donor in good health (CMV status not recorded). Some clones in this sample may be carry-over from other donors' samples.

V is TRBV27 and J is TRBJ1-2; 7 bases agree with TRBD1. The CDR3 extends over 15 amino acids. V was clipped by 4 bases and J by 3 bases; unmatched bases: 8. Germline CDR1 and CDR2: MNHEY and SMNVEV (reference sequence). CDR3 coding DNA: TGTGCCAGCAGTTCGACCTCAGGGGGTTACTATGGCTACACCTTC. Residues: CASSSTSGGYYGYTF.

This clonotype was recorded only once. This chain connects TRBV13 to TRBJ1-3, with TRBD1 identical over 11 bases. Trimming removed 4 bases from V and 7 bases from J; junction bases left unmatched: 6. Germline loops: CDR1 PRHDT, CDR2 FYEKMQ (reference sequence). This CDR3 comprises 15 residues. CDR3 sequence reads: CASSSGTGGRNTIYF. CDR3 nucleotide sequence: TGTGCCAGCAGCTCTGGGACAGGGGGGAGGAACACCATATATTTT.

The J gene is TRBJ1-5, the V gene TRBV28, with D maybe TRBD1 (5 bases). Germline V gene data show CDR1 as MDHEN and CDR2 as SYDVKM. The CDR3 has 14 residues. Trimming left V 3 bases short and J 1 base short, with 7 bases between. The CDR3 DNA reads as TGTGCCAGCAGTTTGCACAGGAGCAATCAGCCCCAGCATTTT. It codes for CASSLHRSNQPQHF.

Turning to this clonotype: With a much larger clone just one base away, this may be a read error. The V and J genes are TRBV7-2 and TRBJ1-2, with unresolved D. Germline CDR1 reads SGHTA; CDR2 reads FQGNSA. The V end was cut by 2 bases, the J end by 6 bases, with 16 bases between. The CDR3 has 15 residues. DNA for the CDR3: TGTGCCAGCAGCTTAACGCCGGGCCTCGAGGATGGCTACACCTTC. Its translation is CASSLTPGLEDGYTF.

In this sample, this clonotype turned up once. This chain uses TRBV7-4 with TRBJ2-7; 9 nucleotides match TRBD2. CDR1 and CDR2 (germline): SGHVT, SQSDAQ. Trimming took 7 bases from V and 6 from J; bases not matched to a gene: 22. The CDR3 runs 18 residues. CDR3 amino acids: CASTYKLRTSGLRAEQYF. CDR3 DNA sequence: TGTGCCAGCACCTATAAATTGAGAACTAGCGGGCTTAGAGCCGAGCAGTACTTC.

The chain is built from TRBV7-9 and TRBJ2-7; D possibly corresponds to TRBD1 (6 bases). CDR3 length: 13 residues. V lost 4 bases to trimming and J lost 4 bases, with 11 bases between them. CDR1 SEHNR and CDR2 FQNEAQ come from the germline V gene (reference sequence). The CDR3 coding sequence is TGTGCCAGCAGCTCCCACAGGGCATACGAGCAGTACTTC. Its translation: CASSSHRAYEQYF.

This clonotype has ten or more counts. V and J are TRBV7-8 and TRBJ2-1; 10 bases are shared with TRBD1. V lost 3 bases, J lost 0 bases, and 11 bases stayed unmatched. This CDR3 comprises 19 residues. Germline V gene lookup returns CDR1 SGHVS and CDR2 FQNEAQ. CDR3 in DNA: TGTGCCAGCAGCTTCGGGGGACAGGGGTCCTCCAGCTCCTACAATGAGCAGTTCTTC. Translation: CASSFGGQGSSSSYNEQFF.

This clonotype was detected a few times. The V and J genes are TRBV7-6 and TRBJ1-3; TRBD1 might be the D (6 bases). Trimming removed 2 bases from V and 4 bases from J, with 15 bases in between. The CDR3 has 16 residues. CDR1 is SGHVS and CDR2 is FNYEAQ in the germline V gene. The chain's CDR3 is CASSLRQVDVGNTIYF. The CDR3 coding sequence is TGTGCCAGCAGCTTAAGACAGGTGGATGTCGGAAACACCATATATTTT.

This chain joins TRBV7-9 and TRBJ2-7; possibly TRBD2 for D (6 bases). The V end was cut by 0 bases, the J end by 2 bases, with 14 bases between. Germline V gives CDR1 SEHNR, CDR2 FQNEAQ (reference sequence). This CDR3 region has 16 residues. CDR3 protein: CASSLALSGGTYEQYF. DNA of the CDR3: TGTGCCAGCAGCTTAGCGTTGTCAGGCGGGACCTACGAGCAGTACTTC.

The genes are TRBV6-1 and TRBJ2-2; 10 bases agree with TRBD1. Germline V gene lookup returns CDR1 MNHNS and CDR2 SASEGT. CDR3 length: 16 residues. Trimming removed 3 bases from V and 5 bases from J; junction bases left unmatched: 6. In nucleotides, the CDR3 is TGTGCCAGCAGTGACACCGGGACAGGGGTGACCGGGGAGCTGTTTTTT. Amino acid sequence: CASSDTGTGVTGELFF.

The chain carries TRBV20-1 and TRBJ2-3; a weak D match, TRBD2 (6 bases). The germline CDR1 and CDR2 sequences are DFQATT and SNEGSKA (reference sequence). The CDR3 consists of 17 residues. V lost 0 bases and J 1 base, leaving 17 bases between the germline ends. The CDR3 loop reads CSARDYLVADGTDTQYF. The DNA for the CDR3 is TGCAGTGCTAGAGATTACTTGGTAGCGGATGGCACAGATACGCAGTATTTT.

This clonotype appeared a few times. The chain couples TRBV19 to TRBJ2-1; 7 bases agree with TRBD2. Germline lookup yields CDR1 LNHDA and CDR2 SQIVND (reference sequence). The length of the CDR3 is 16 residues. Trimming cost V 8 bases and J 5 bases; bases outside gene matches: 15. CDR3 DNA sequence: TGTGCCAGTGCCCCGCTCCGGGCTAGCGGAAACAATGAGCAGTTCTTC. Translated: CASAPLRASGNNEQFF. The full variable domain, in which reference TRBV19 and TRBJ2-1 provide the parts outside the CDR3, is DGGITQSPKYLFRKEGQNVTLSCEQNLNHDAMYWYRQDPGQGLRLIYYSQIVNDFQKGDIAEGYSVSREKKESFPLTVTSAQKNPTAFYLCASAPLRASGNNEQFFGPGTRLTVL.

The CDR3 region is CASSFLGTENSPLHF. In nucleotides, the CDR3 is TGTGCCAGCAGTTTCTTGGGGACGGAAAATTCACCCCTCCACTTT. V usage is TRBV28 and J usage is TRBJ1-6; weak D call: TRBD1 (5 bases). Trimming stripped 3 bases from V and 7 bases from J, with 13 bases between. CDR1 and CDR2 (germline): MDHEN, SYDVKM. The CDR3 is 15 residues long.

The chain couples TRBV10-2 to TRBJ2-7; perhaps TRBD1 as D (5 bases). The CDR3 has 13 residues. V lost 6 bases and J 3 bases, leaving 12 bases between the germline ends. CDR1 WSHSY and CDR2 SAAADI come from the germline V gene. CDR3 sequence: CASSNQGYYEQYV. CDR3 sequence (DNA): TGCGCCAGCAGCAACCAGGGTTACTACGAGCAGTACGTC.

The chain links TRBV19 to TRBJ2-7; D may be TRBD2 (7 bases). The germline gives CDR1 LNHDA, CDR2 SQIVND (reference sequence). The CDR3 has 13 amino acids. V shed 5 bases and J shed 2 bases, with 10 bases lying between them. CDR3 region: CASSVGGPYEQYF. CDR3 coding DNA: TGTGCCAGTAGTGTCGGGGGGCCCTACGAGCAGTACTTC.

This clonotype was seen only a few times. This chain links TRBV7-6 with TRBJ2-7; D possibly corresponds to TRBD2 (6 bases). This CDR3 has 13 amino acids. Germline lookup yields CDR1 SGHVS and CDR2 FNYEAQ. Trimming stripped 1 base from V and 6 bases from J, with 10 bases between. The CDR3 DNA follows: TGTGCCAGCAGCTTAGAGGCTAGCGCCGAGCAGTACTTC. This translates into CASSLEASAEQYF.

Many counts were recorded for this clonotype. The rearrangement joins TRBV5-6 to TRBJ1-1; no clear D. V lost 7 bases and J lost 1, with 11 bases in between. Germline CDR1 reads SGHDT; CDR2 reads YYEEEE. The CDR3 covers 13 residues. CDR3 sequence reads: CASGWAENTEAFF. The CDR3 DNA sequence: TGTGCCAGCGGATGGGCGGAGAACACTGAAGCTTTCTTT.

This clonotype was seen a handful of times. The V and J genes are TRBV6-5 and TRBJ1-2; D is perhaps TRBD1 (5 bases). CDR1 is MNHEY, CDR2 SVGAGI, per germline. The V and J ends lost 9 bases and 6 bases respectively, with 23 bases between them. The CDR3 is 15 residues long. CDR3 DNA sequence: TGTGCCAGTTTATTCAGGGACCCCAAGTTGGATGGCTACACCTTC. Residues: CASLFRDPKLDGYTF.

This clonotype was seen ten or more times. The chain combines TRBV2 with TRBJ2-1; 10 bases agree with TRBD2. V trimming: 4 bases; J trimming: 6 bases; junction bases outside the gene matches: 12. CDR3 length equals 17 residues. Germline V gene data show CDR1 as SNHLY and CDR2 as FYNNEI. In DNA form, the CDR3 reads TGTGCCAGCAGTGCCCGGGGTAGCGGGGGGCCGAGCAATGAGCAGTTCTTC. Translating it yields CASSARGSGGPSNEQFF.

This chain links TRBV20-1 with TRBJ2-3, with D uncertain. This CDR3 has 15 residues. Germline loops: CDR1 DFQATT, CDR2 SNEGSKA (reference sequence). V lost 0 bases and J 2 bases, leaving 12 bases between the germline ends. DNA of the CDR3: TGCAGTGCTAGAGATCCCGCTTCTACCACAGATACGCAGTATTTT. It specifies CSARDPASTTDTQYF.

The chain employs TRBV12-3 or TRBV12-4 and TRBJ2-1; D gene unclear. V gave up 8 bases and J gave up 5 bases, with 7 bases separating them. The CDR3 has 11 residues. The CDR3 is CASFRDNEQFF. For the CDR3, the DNA is TGTGCCAGCTTCCGGGACAATGAGCAGTTCTTC.

This chain uses TRBV29-1 with TRBJ1-1; TRBD1 matches 10 bases. The CDR3 has 15 residues. The junction had 6 bases not matched to a gene; V was cut back by 2 bases and J by 3 bases. Germline V gene data show CDR1 as SQVTM and CDR2 as ANQGSEA. The CDR3 nucleotides read TGCAGCGTTGAAACAACCGGACAGGGGGACACTGAAGCTTTCTTT. Translation gives CSVETTGQGDTEAFF.

This chain links TRBV12-3 or TRBV12-4 with TRBJ1-2, with TRBD1 identical over 8 bases. The junction had 3 bases not matched to a gene; V was cut back by 8 bases and J by 4 bases. The CDR3 has 12 amino acids. The CDR3 region is CASGTGGYGYTF. The CDR3 DNA is TGTGCCAGCGGTACAGGGGGCTATGGCTACACCTTC.

This clonotype has more than one count but fewer than ten. This chain links TRBV15 with TRBJ2-1; possibly TRBD2 for D (6 bases). CDR1 is LNHNV and CDR2 is YYDKDF in the germline V gene (reference sequence). There are 15 residues in the CDR3. Trimming removed 2 bases from V and 3 bases from J, with 11 bases in between. CDR3 protein: CATSRKRRDYNEQFF. CDR3 in DNA: TGTGCCACCAGCAGAAAGAGGCGGGACTACAATGAGCAGTTCTTC.

The chain carries TRBV12-3 or TRBV12-4 and TRBJ1-1, with 7 positions matching TRBD1. This CDR3 has 14 amino acids. J was trimmed by 4 bases and V by 0 bases; bases with no gene match: 2. The CDR3 is CASSLAGGFTEAFF. CDR3 sequence (DNA): TGTGCCAGCAGTTTAGCAGGGGGCTTCACTGAAGCTTTCTTT.

The chain joins TRBV2 to TRBJ2-7; D is undetermined. This CDR3 is built from 13 residues. Germline loops: CDR1 SNHLY, CDR2 FYNNEI. Trimming left V 0 bases short and J 3 bases short, with 6 bases between. CDR3 loop: CASSEAVLYEQYV. Written as DNA, the CDR3 is TGTGCCAGCAGTGAAGCGGTCCTCTACGAGCAGTACGTC.

This clonotype was detected only a few times. The chain carries TRBV7-9 and TRBJ2-1, with 13 bases identical to TRBD2. In germline, CDR1 is SEHNR, CDR2 FQNEAQ (reference sequence). Germline trimming cut 4 bases from V and 0 bases from J; bases unmatched to any gene: 9. This CDR3 is 19 amino acids long. The CDR3 loop reads CASSSLETSGRSSYNEQFF. The DNA for the CDR3 is TGTGCCAGCAGCTCCTTAGAGACTAGCGGGAGGAGCTCCTACAATGAGCAGTTCTTC.

The chain links TRBV9 to TRBJ1-1, with 7 bases lining up with TRBD1. J gave up 3 bases and V 3 bases, and 8 bases lay outside the gene matches. Germline V gene data show CDR1 as SGDLS and CDR2 as YYNGEE. This CDR3 has 15 amino acids. CDR3 sequence reads: CASSAGQAGYTEAFF. CDR3 coding DNA: TGTGCCAGCAGCGCCGGACAGGCGGGGTACACTGAAGCTTTCTTT.

The chain employs TRBV19 and TRBJ1-5; D remains ambiguous. The CDR3 runs to 13 residues. Trimming pared 3 bases from V and 4 bases from J, leaving 7 bases between. The germline CDR1 and CDR2 sequences are LNHDA and SQIVND (reference sequence). The CDR3 reads CASSMAGNQPQHF. The CDR3 region has the DNA TGTGCCAGTAGTATGGCGGGAAATCAGCCCCAGCATTTT.

The CDR3: CASSATGLAGMDEFF. The CDR3 nucleotides read TGTGCCAGCAGCGCCACGGGACTAGCGGGGATGGACGAGTTCTTC. The gene calls are TRBV9 and TRBJ2-1; 13 positions match TRBD2. This CDR3 is built from 15 residues. Germline assignment: CDR1 SGDLS and CDR2 YYNGEE. V lost 3 bases to trimming and J lost 14 bases; unmatched junction nucleotides: 11.

On this clonotype: Relative to the germline gene, one junction end is altered; a read error may explain this. The rearrangement joins TRBV2 to TRBJ1-5, with a weak D call TRBD1 (6 bases). Germline V CDR1 and CDR2: SNHLY, FYNNEI. The CDR3 has 15 residues. Written as DNA, the CDR3 is TGTGTCAGCAGCAACAGGGCGGATAGCAATCAGCCCCAGCATTTT. Protein product: CVSSNRADSNQPQHF. The full variable domain, rest sourced from reference TRBV2 and TRBJ1-5, is EPEVTQTPSHQVTQMGQEVILRCVPISNHLYFYWYRQILGQKVEFLVSFYNNEISEKSEIFDDQFSVERPDGSNFTLKIRSTKLEDSAMYFCVSSNRADSNQPQHFGDGTRLSIL.